This TCR beta chain was sequenced during a study of blood T cells in healthy people across ages. The CDR3 totals 13 residues. CDR1 MNHNY and CDR2 SVGAGI come from the germline V gene (reference sequence). V was clipped by 6 bases and J by 4 bases, with 11 bases between them. Through a sample-barcoded 5' primer and a J-beta primer mix, a second PCR was run for roughly 6 to 11 cycles. TCRdb reprocessed the 5' RACE reads via MiXCR and lists one record per CDR3 protein. The data show approximately 1.5 million distinct CDR3 sequences, approximately 42% seen once. Findings and limits, study-wide: Leaving the PBMCs unsorted stopped any conclusive comparison of naive versus antigen-experienced cells.

This clonotype showed up many times. Antigen: not known. Sequenced material: blood. The sequence came from a woman aged 18-35 years in good health. This chain links TRBV6-6 with TRBJ2-3; D is unclear. This CDR3 reads CASSNTVADTQYF. The DNA of the CDR3 is TGTGCCAGCAGCAACACTGTCGCAGATACGCAGTATTTT.